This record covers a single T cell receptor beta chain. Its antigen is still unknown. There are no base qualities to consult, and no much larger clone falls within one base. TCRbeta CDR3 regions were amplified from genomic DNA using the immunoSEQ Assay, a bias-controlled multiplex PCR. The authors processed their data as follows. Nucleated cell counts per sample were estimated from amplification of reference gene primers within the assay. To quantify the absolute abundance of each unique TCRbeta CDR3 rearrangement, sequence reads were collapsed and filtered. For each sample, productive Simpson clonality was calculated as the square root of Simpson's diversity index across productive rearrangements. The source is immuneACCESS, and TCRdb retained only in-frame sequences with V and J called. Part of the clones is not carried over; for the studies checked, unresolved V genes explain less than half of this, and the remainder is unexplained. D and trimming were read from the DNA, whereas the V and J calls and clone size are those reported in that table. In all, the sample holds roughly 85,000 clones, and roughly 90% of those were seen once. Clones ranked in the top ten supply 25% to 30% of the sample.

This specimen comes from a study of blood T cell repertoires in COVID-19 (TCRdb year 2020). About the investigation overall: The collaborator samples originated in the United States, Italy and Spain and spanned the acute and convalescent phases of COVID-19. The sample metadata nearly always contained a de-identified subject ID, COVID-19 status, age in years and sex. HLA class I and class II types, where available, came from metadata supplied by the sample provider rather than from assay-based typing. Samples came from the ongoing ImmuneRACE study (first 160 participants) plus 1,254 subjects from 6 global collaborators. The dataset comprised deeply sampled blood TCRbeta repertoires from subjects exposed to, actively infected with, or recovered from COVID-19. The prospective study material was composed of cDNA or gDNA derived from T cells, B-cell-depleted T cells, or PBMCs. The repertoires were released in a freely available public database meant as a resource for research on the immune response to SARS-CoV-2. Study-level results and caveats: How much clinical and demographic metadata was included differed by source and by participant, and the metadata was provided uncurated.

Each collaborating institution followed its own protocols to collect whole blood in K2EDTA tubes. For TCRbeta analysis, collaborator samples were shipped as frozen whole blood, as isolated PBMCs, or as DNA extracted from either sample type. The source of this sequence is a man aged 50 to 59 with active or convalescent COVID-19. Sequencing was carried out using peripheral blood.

The CDR3 protein sequence reads: CASSYPSGAFPGTDTQYF. The bases are TGTGCCAGCAGCTACCCTAGCGGGGCCTTCCCTGGCACAGATACGCAGTATTTT. The chain joins TRBV7-2 to TRBJ2-3, and TRBD2 aligns with 9 junction nucleotides. The CDR3 contains 18 residues, cysteine and phenylalanine counted. The only DNA kept is the CDR3, 54 bases in frame from the first base. The junction shows trimming of 4 bases on V and 1 base on J, and the gene matches do not reach 12 bases of it. The germline V gene sets CDR1 to SGHTA and CDR2 to FQGNSA.